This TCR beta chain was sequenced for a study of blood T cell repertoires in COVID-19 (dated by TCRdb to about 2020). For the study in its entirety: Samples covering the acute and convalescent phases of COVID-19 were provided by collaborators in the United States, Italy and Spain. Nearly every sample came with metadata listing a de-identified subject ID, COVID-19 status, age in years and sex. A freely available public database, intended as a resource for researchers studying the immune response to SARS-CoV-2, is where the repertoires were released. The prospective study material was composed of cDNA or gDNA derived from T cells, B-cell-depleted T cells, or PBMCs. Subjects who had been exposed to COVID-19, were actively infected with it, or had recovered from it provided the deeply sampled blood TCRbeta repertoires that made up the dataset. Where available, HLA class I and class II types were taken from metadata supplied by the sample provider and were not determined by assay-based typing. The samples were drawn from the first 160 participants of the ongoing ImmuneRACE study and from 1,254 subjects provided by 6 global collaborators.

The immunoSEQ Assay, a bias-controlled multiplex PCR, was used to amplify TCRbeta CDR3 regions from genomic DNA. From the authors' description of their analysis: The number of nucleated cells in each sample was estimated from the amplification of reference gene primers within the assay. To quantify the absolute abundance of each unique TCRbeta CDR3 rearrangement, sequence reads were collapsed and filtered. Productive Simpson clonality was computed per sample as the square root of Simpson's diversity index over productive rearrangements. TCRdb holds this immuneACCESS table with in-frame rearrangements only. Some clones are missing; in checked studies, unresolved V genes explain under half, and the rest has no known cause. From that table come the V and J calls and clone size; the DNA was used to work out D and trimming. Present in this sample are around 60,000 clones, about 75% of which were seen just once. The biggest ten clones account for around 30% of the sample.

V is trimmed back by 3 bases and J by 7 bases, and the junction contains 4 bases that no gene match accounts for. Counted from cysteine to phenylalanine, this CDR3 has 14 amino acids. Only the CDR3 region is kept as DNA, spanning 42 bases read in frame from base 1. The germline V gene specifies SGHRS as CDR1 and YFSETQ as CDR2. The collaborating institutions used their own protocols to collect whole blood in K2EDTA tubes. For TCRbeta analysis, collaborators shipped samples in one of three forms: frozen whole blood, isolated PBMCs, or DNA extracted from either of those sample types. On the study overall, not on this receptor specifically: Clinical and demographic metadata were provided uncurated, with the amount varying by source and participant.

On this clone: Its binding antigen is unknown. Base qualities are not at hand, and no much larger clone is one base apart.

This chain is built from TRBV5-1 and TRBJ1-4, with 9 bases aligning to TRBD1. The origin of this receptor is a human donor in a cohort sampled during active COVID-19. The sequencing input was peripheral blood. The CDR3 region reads CASSSQDRGEKLFF. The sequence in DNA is TGCGCCAGCAGCTCCCAGGACAGGGGTGAAAAACTGTTTTTT.